This T cell receptor beta chain originates from a study of shared clonotypes between healthy human individuals. As for this clone: Its antigen is not identified.

Study results and limitations: The four-donor shared clonotypes exceeded non-shared clonotypes in generation probability, with non-shared ones scoring lower.

Authors' data handling: Sequence data from immunoSEQ were junction-only and lacked quality scores; consequently, filtering differed. Assay: immunoSEQ multiplex PCR; the TCRdb copy retains only in-frame clones and omits some. For V, J and clone size, that table is used; D and trimming come from the DNA. The table has a few million clones, approximately 96% seen once; the top ten hold around 0.13%. Nashville, Tennessee was home to all donors, each a Caucasian adult. Germline V gene lookup returns CDR1 WNHNN and CDR2 SYGVQD (reference sequence). The CDR3 totals 15 residues. V was cut by 8 bases and J by 5 bases, with 22 bases left in between.

Sequenced sample: naive CD4+ T cells sorted from blood. Subset described: CD45RA+ positively selected. The V and J genes are TRBV10-1 and TRBJ2-7, with a possible D match to TRBD1 (6 bases). The clonotype comes from a man between 18 and 29 years old in good health. In nucleotides, the CDR3 is TGCGCCAGCGCACCGGGACCGCAGGGGTGGAACGAGCAGTACTTC. It encodes CASAPGPQGWNEQYF.